These 9 T cell receptor beta chains originate from one sample sequenced in a study of T cell repertoires in cytomegalovirus infection. Their antigen targets remain unknown. TCRdb redid the calling of the reads with MiXCR, one entry per CDR3 protein. The data show about 470,000 distinct CDR3 sequences, 40% to 50% seen once. The source material was cultured PBMCs, sampled from culture after CMV antigen stimulation. Receptors were obtained from a human donor in good health (CMV status not recorded). Some clones in this sample may be carry-over from other donors' samples.

A note on this clonotype: A junction boundary mismatches the germline segment, possibly from a read error. The rearrangement joins TRBV4-1 to TRBJ2-3; D may be TRBD2 (5 bases). This CDR3 spans 18 amino acids. Germline loops: CDR1 MGHRA, CDR2 YSYEKL. This chain's CDR3 is CASSQDRASGPSTDTQYF. DNA for the CDR3: TGTGCCAGCAGCCAAGATCGGGCGAGCGGACCTAGCACAGATACGCAGTATTTT.

This clonotype was detected only a few times. The chain couples TRBV7-2 to TRBJ2-1; D is uncertain. The germline gives CDR1 SGHTA, CDR2 FQGNSA. The length of the CDR3 is 13 residues. Trimming left V 5 bases short and J 7 bases short, with 12 bases between. In DNA form, the CDR3 reads TGTGCCAGCAGCAAGACTCGTCGGAATGAGCAGTTCTTC. Its translation is CASSKTRRNEQFF.

The gene calls are TRBV6-2 or TRBV6-3 and TRBJ2-2, with 13 bases fitting TRBD2. Germline lookup yields CDR1 MNHEY and CDR2 SVGEGT. The CDR3 loop spans 19 amino acids. Germline trimming cut 6 bases from V and 1 base from J; bases unmatched to any gene: 11. The chain's CDR3 is CASRKPGLAGQKNTGELFF. In DNA form, the CDR3 reads TGTGCCAGCAGAAAGCCGGGACTAGCGGGACAAAAGAACACCGGGGAGCTGTTTTTT.

This clonotype was seen a few times. V usage is TRBV11-3 and J usage is TRBJ2-3; the D is unclear. Germline assignment: CDR1 SGHNT and CDR2 YENEEA. Trimming shortened V by 5 bases and J by 0 bases, and 6 bases separated the two germline ends. The CDR3 has 13 residues. The DNA for the CDR3 is TGTGCCAGCAGCCGGTTTAGCACAGATACGCAGTATTTT. Translated: CASSRFSTDTQYF.

The chain joins TRBV2 to TRBJ2-5; TRBD1 matches 7 bases. Per the germline V gene, CDR1 is SNHLY and CDR2 is FYNNEI. The V and J ends lost 6 bases and 2 bases, in that order; junction bases with no gene match: 6. The CDR3 totals 14 residues. Written as DNA, the CDR3 is TGTGCCAGCAGAGGACAGGCCCGACAAGAGACCCAGTACTTC. Amino acid sequence: CASRGQARQETQYF.

This clonotype was seen a few times. The chain combines TRBV19 with TRBJ2-5, with 9 nucleotides matching TRBD1. CDR1 LNHDA and CDR2 SQIVND come from the germline V gene (reference sequence). V shed 8 bases and J 2 bases; nucleotides not matched to a gene: 9. This CDR3 comprises 15 residues. The CDR3 nucleotides are TGTGCCAGTTCCCCACAGGGGGCAACACAAGAGACCCAGTACTTC. Translating it yields CASSPQGATQETQYF.

In nucleotides, the CDR3 is TGTGCCAGCAGTGGGACCGCCACAGGGTTACCGCGTGGCTACACCTTC. Its translation: CASSGTATGLPRGYTF. The chain is built from TRBV6-1 and TRBJ1-2; D is perhaps TRBD1 (6 bases). The V end lost 4 bases, the J end lost 7 bases, and 22 bases lay between the germline ends. The CDR3 spans 16 residues. Per the germline V gene, CDR1 is MNHNS and CDR2 is SASEGT.

This chain connects TRBV7-4 to TRBJ2-1, with D maybe TRBD1 (6 bases). V lost 7 bases and J lost 7, with 14 bases in between. Per germline, CDR1 SGHVT and CDR2 SQSDAQ. There are 13 residues in the CDR3. The CDR3 DNA follows: TGTGCCAGCACCAGGACAGTCAGGAATGAGCAGTTCTTC. Translating gives CASTRTVRNEQFF.

This clonotype showed up just a few times. The V call is TRBV12-3 or TRBV12-4, the J call TRBJ2-3, with D perhaps being TRBD1 or TRBD2 (6 bases each). Trimming pared 5 bases from V and 5 bases from J, leaving 11 bases between. There are 13 residues in the CDR3. CDR3 nucleotide sequence: TGTGCCAGCAGTCAGAAGGGGGGAGATACGCAGTATTTT. Translating gives CASSQKGGDTQYF.